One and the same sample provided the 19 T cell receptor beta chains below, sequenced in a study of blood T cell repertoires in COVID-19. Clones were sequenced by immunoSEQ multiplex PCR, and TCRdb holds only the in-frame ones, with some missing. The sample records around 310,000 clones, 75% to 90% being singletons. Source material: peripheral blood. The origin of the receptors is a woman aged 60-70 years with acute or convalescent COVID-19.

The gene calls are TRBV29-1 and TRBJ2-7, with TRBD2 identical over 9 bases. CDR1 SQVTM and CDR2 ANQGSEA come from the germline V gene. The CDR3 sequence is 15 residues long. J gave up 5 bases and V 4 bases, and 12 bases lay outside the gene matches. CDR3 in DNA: TGCAGCGTTGGTAGCGGGAGTGCCTTTTTTGACGAGCAGTACTTC. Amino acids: CSVGSGSAFFDEQYF.

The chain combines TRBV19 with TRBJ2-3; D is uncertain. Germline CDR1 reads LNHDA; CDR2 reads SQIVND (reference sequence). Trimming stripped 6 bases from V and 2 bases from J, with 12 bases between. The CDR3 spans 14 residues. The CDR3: CASSYTVTTDTQYF. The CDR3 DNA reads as TGTGCCAGTAGCTATACTGTAACCACAGATACGCAGTATTTT.

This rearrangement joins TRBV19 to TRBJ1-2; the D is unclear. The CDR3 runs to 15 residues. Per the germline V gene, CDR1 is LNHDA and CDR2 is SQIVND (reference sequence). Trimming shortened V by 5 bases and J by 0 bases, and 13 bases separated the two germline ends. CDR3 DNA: TGTGCCAGTAGTCCTCCGACATCTACTAACTATGGCTACACCTTC. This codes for CASSPPTSTNYGYTF.

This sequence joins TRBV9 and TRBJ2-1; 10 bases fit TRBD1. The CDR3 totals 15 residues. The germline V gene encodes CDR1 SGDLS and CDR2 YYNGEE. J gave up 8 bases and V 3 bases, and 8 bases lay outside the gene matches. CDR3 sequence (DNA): TGTGCCAGCAGCGCAGGGACAGGGACAGGGGATGAGCAGTTCTTC. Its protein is CASSAGTGTGDEQFF.

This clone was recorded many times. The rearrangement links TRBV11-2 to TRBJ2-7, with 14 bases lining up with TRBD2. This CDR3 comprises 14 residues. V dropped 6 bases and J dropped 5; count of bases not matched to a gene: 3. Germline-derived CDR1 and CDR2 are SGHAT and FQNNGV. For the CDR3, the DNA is TGTGCCAGCAGACGGACTAGCGGGAGGCACGAGCAGTACTTC. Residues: CASRRTSGRHEQYF.

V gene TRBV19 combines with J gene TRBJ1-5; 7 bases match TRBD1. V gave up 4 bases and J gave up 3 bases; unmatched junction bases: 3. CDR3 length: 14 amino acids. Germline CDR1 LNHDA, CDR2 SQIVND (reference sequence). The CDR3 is CASSTQGPNQPQHF. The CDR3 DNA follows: TGTGCCAGTAGTACACAGGGGCCCAATCAGCCCCAGCATTTT.

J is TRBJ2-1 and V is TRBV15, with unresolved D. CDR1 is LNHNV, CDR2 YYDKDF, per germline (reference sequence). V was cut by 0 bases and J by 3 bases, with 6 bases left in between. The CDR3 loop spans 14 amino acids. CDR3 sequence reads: CATSREGSYNEQFF. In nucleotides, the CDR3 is TGTGCCACCAGCAGAGAGGGCAGCTACAATGAGCAGTTCTTC.

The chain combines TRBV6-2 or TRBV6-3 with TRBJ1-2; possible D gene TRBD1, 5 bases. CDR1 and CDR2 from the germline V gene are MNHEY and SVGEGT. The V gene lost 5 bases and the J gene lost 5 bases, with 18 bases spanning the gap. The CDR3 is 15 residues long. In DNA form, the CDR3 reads TGTGCCAGCAGTCCGCCGGGAGGGGCTCGTTATGGCTACACCTTC. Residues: CASSPPGGARYGYTF.

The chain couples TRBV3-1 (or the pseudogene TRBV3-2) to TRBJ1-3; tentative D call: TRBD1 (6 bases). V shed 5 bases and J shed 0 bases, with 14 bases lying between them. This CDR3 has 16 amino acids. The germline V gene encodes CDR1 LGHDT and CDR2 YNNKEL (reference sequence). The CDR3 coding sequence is TGTGCCAGCAGCATAAACCAGGGGCACTCTGGAAACACCATATATTTT. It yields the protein CASSINQGHSGNTIYF.

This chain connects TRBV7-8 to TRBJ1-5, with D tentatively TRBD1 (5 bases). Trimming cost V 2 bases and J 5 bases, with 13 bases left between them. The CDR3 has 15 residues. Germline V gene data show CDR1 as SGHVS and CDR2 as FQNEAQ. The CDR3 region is CASSLNGGIDQPQHF. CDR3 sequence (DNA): TGTGCCAGCAGCTTAAATGGGGGGATCGATCAGCCCCAGCATTTT.

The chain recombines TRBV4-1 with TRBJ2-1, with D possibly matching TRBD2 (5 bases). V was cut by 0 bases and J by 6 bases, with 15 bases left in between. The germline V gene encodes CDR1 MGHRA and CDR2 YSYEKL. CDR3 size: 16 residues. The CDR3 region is CASSQEGGRIPNEQFF. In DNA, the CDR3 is TGCGCCAGCAGCCAAGAAGGCGGGCGCATCCCCAATGAGCAGTTCTTC.

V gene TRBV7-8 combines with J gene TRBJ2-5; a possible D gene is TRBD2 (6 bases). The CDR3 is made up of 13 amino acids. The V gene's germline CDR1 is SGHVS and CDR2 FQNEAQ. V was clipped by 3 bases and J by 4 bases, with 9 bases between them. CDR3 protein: CASSFRGGETQYF. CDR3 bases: TGTGCCAGCAGCTTCCGGGGAGGAGAGACCCAGTACTTC.

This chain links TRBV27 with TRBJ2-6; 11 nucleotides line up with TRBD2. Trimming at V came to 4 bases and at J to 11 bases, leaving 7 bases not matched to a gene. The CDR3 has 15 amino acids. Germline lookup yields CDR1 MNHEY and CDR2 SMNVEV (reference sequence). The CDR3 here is CASSWVAGGPYVLTF. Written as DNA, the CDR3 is TGTGCCAGCAGTTGGGTAGCGGGGGGGCCGTACGTCCTGACTTTC.

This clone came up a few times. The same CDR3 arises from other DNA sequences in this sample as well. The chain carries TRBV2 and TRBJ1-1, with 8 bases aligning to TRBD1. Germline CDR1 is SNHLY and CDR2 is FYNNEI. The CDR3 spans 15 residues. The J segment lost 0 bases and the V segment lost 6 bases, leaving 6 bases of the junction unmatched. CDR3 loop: CASRKGDRMNTEAFF. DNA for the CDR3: TGTGCCAGCAGGAAGGGGGACAGGATGAACACTGAAGCTTTCTTT. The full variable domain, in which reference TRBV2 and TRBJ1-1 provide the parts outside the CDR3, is EPEVTQTPSHQVTQMGQEVILRCVPISNHLYFYWYRQILGQKVEFLVSFYNNEISEKSEIFDDQFSVERPDGSNFTLKIRSTKLEDSAMYFCASRKGDRMNTEAFFGQGTRLTVV.

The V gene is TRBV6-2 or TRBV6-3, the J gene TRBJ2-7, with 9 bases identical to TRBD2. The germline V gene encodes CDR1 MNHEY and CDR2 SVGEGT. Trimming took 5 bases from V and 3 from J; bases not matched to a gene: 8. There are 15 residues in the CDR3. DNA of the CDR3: TGTGCCAGCAGTGACCCAGCGGGGGGAGACTACGAGCAGTACTTC. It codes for CASSDPAGGDYEQYF.

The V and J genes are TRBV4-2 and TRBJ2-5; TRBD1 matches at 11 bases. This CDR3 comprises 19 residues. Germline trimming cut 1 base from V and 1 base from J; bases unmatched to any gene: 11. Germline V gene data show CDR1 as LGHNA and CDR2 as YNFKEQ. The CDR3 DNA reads TGTGCCAGCAGCCAAGTCAGGACAGGGGGCGGTCCCTCCCAAGAGACCCAGTACTTC. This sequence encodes CASSQVRTGGGPSQETQYF.

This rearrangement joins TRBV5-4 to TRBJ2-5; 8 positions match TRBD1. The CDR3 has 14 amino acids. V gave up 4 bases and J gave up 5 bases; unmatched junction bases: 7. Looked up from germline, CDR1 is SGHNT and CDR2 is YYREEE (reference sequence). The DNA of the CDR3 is TGTGCCAGCAGCCCTAAGACAGGGGCGGAGACCCAGTACTTC. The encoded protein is CASSPKTGAETQYF. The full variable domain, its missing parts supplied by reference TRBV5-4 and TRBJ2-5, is ETGVTQSPTHLIKTRGQQVTLRCSSQSGHNTVSWYQQALGQGPQFIFQYYREEENGRGNFPPRFSGLQFPNYSSELNVNALELDDSALYLCASSPKTGAETQYFGPGTRLLVL.

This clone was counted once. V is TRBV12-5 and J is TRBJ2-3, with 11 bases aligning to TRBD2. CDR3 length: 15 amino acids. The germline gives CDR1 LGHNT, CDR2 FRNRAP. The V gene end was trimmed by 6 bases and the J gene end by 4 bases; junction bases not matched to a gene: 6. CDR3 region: CASGASGRWADTQYF. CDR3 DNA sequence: TGTGCTAGTGGAGCTAGCGGGAGGTGGGCAGATACGCAGTATTTT.

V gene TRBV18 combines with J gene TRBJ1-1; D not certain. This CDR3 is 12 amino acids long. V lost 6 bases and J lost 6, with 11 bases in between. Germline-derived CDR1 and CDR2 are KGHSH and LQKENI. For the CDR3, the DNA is TGTGCCAGCTCTCCCGTCTACGCTGAAGCTTTCTTT. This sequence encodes CASSPVYAEAFF. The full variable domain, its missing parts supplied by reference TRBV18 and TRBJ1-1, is NAGVMQNPRHLVRRRGQEARLRCSPMKGHSHVYWYRQLPEEGLKFMVYLQKENIIDESGMPKERFSAEFPKEGPSILRIQQVVRGDSAAYFCASSPVYAEAFFGQGTRLTVV.